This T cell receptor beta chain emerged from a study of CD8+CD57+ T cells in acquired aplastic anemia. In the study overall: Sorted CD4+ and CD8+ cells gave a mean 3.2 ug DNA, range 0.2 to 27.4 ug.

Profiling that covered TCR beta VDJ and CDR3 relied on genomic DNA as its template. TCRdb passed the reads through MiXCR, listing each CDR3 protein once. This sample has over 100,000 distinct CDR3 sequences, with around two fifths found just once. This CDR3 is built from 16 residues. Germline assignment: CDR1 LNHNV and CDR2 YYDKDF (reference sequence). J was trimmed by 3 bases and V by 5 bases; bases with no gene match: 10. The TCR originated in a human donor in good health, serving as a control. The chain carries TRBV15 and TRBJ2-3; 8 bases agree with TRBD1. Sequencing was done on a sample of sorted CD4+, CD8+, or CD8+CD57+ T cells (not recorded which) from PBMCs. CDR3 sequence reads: CATSGRQGTVTDTQYF. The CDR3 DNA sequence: TGTGCCACCAGCGGCCGACAGGGGACTGTGACAGATACGCAGTATTTT.